This TCR beta chain was identified in a study of a mutant IDH1 vaccine in newly diagnosed glioma. For the study at large: The therapy given earlier, which was standard therapy, consisted of radiotherapy, temozolomide, or both, and most of the patients received both. Study findings and constraints: Immune responses arising from the vaccine appeared in around 92% of patients.

From germline, CDR1 is MDHEN and CDR2 SYDVKM. The trim removed 5 bases at V and 9 bases at J, leaving 10 bases unmatched. The CDR3 consists of 14 residues. Sequencing used immunoSEQ multiplex PCR; TCRdb keeps in-frame clones, though not all of them. The sample includes 50,000 to 65,000 clones, about four fifths of them seen just once. Documented time point: week 47, end of study. Topical imiquimod accompanied each vaccine dose, which consisted of 300 ug of mutant IDH1 20-mer peptide. Eight vaccinations were given in weeks 1, 3, 5, 7, 11, 15, 19 and 23. On this clone: The antigen is unknown.

This clonotype was sampled from a woman aged 45-60 years with glioma. The rearrangement uses TRBV28 and TRBJ2-4, with 7 bases aligning to TRBD1. The specimen was PBMCs, collected from a glioma patient whose treatment included an IDH1 peptide vaccine. CDR3 DNA sequence: TGTGCCAGCAGTACGCCCCTCACAGGGGCCATTCAGTACTTC. As protein: CASSTPLTGAIQYF.